This T cell receptor beta chain was identified during a study of blood T cell repertoires in COVID-19. Study as a whole: Samples taken during acute and convalescent COVID-19 were collected in the United States, Italy and Spain. The analysed material was cDNA or gDNA that came from T cells, B-cell-depleted T cells, or PBMCs.

Study processing details: It was from reference gene primer amplification that nucleated cell counts were estimated. Repertoires were generated with immunoSEQ multiplex PCR, while TCRdb's copy carries only in-frame clones and drops some. For V, J and clone size, that table is used; D and trimming come from the DNA. The sample contains roughly 140,000 clones, almost 80% of which appear only once. The CDR3 contains 14 residues. V shed 2 bases and J shed 0 bases, with 6 bases lying between them. Germline CDR1 MNHEY, CDR2 SMNVEV (reference sequence). The sequence derives from a man aged 45-65 years with active or convalescent COVID-19. The chain recombines TRBV27 with TRBJ2-3; D perhaps matches TRBD2 (5 bases). Input material: peripheral blood. CDR3 in amino acids: CASSLSGSTDTQYF. CDR3 DNA: TGTGCCAGCAGTTTAAGCGGAAGCACAGATACGCAGTATTTT.